This TCR beta chain came from a study of identical twins. Study-wide results and caveats: Invariant T cells like MAIT and iNKT could partly confound the zero-insertion analyses.

TCRdb processed the 5' RACE reads anew with MiXCR; each CDR3 protein has one entry. The sample lists about 920,000 distinct CDR3 sequences; roughly 12% were seen once. CDR1 is SGHDN, CDR2 FVKESK, per germline. The CDR3 sequence is 15 residues long. J was trimmed by 7 bases and V by 4 bases; bases with no gene match: 11. A remark on this clonotype: Its specificity is unknown.

This sample also appeared in a second study, on yellow fever vaccine responses in identical twins.

This chain joins TRBV14 and TRBJ2-3, with 7 bases aligning to TRBD1. The source material was PBMCs. This sequence originates from a woman younger than 35 in good health. CDR3 bases: TGTGCCAGCAGCCCCGGGACAGAGGGGTCCCATACGCAGTATTTT. Encoded protein: CASSPGTEGSHTQYF.